The sample holds a few counts of the clone carrying this TCR beta chain. Its antigen is unknown. This sample was taken from a study of beta chain features in type 1 diabetes. Findings and caveats of the study: Individuals with type 1 diabetes displayed fewer insertions and more deletions at VDJ junctions. Any HLA-type effect on TCRB rearrangement remained unresolved here.

The germline V gene encodes CDR1 ENHRY and CDR2 SYGVKD. Unmatched junction bases numbered 7, after V lost 6 bases and J lost 7 bases. The CDR3 sequence is 15 residues long. Expressed TCRB transcripts were sequenced, since all the RNA that had been isolated was reverse transcribed. TCRdb's copy holds only in-frame clones and misses some; the assay was immunoSEQ multiplex PCR. The sample lists 160,000 or so clones; 7% to 10% were seen once. Via the markers CD45RO/CCR7/CD25/CD127/CD95/CD27, stem cell-like memory, regulatory, central memory and naive CD4+ cells were sorted. Post-sort purity exceeded 98% for all sorted populations.

This chain links TRBV10-3 with TRBJ1-4; TRBD1 aligns across 11 bases. The sequencing input was central memory CD4+ T cells from blood. This receptor was identified in a woman between 18 and 30 years old in good health. In DNA form, the CDR3 reads TGTGCCATCAGGGATACCGGGACAGGGGGTGAAAAACTGTTTTTT. Amino acids: CAIRDTGTGGEKLFF.